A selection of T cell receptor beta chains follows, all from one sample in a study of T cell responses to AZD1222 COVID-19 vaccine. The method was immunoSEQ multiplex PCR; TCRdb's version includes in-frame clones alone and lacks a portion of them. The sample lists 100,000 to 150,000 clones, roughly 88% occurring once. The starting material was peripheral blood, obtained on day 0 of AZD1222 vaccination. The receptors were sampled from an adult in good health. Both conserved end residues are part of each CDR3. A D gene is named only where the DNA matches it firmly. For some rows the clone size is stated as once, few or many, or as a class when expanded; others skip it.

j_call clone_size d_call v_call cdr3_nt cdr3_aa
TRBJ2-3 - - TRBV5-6 TGTGCCAGCAGGTCTTTGCAGCGGTCCACAGATACGCAGTATTTT CASRSLQRSTDTQYF
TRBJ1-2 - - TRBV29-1 TGCAGCGCTCTCGGCAGGGAGAATGGCTACACCTTC CSALGRENGYTF
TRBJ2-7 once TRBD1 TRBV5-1 TGCGCCAGCAGCCTCGGACAGGGAAACGAGCAGTACTTC CASSLGQGNEQYF
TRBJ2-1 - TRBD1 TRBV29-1 TGCAGCGTAGCGGACAGGATCTACAATGAGCAGTTCTTC CSVADRIYNEQFF
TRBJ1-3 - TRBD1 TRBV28 TGTGCCAGCAGCCTCCTTTTAGGGGGCACTGGAAACACCATATATTTT CASSLLLGGTGNTIYF
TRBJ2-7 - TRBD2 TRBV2 TGTGCCAGCACCCTAAGGGATCCGAGACTAGCGGGGGTCTACGAGCAGTACTTC CASTLRDPRLAGVYEQYF
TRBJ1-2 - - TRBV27 TGTGCCACCCACAGTTTAAGCGGGGCGAGGGGGTATGGCTACACCTTC CATHSLSGARGYGYTF
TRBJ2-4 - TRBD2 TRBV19 TGTGCCAGTAGTATAGGGAGACTAGCAGCACTAGCCAAAAACATTCAGTACTTC CASSIGRLAALAKNIQYF
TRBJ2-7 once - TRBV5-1 TGCGCCAGCAGCTTGGACCAGGGGCGCGAGCAGTACTTC CASSLDQGREQYF
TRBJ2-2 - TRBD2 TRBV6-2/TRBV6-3 TGTGCCAGCAGTTACGACGTTTACAGCGGGGGGAGCACCGGGGAGCTGTTTTTT CASSYDVYSGGSTGELFF
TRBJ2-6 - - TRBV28 TGTGCCAGCAGTTCCCTTGGGTCTGGGGCCAACGTCCTGACTTTC CASSSLGSGANVLTF
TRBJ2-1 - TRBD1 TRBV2 TGTGCCAGCAGTGGGGACAGGTACAATGAGCAGTTCTTC CASSGDRYNEQFF
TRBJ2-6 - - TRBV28 TGTGCCAGCAGTTTATATGTCGCGGCAGGTTTCCGCTCTGGGGCCAACGTCCTGACTTTC CASSLYVAAGFRSGANVLTF
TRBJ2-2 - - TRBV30 TGTGCCTGGACCATCACCGGGGAGCTGTTTTTT CAWTITGELFF
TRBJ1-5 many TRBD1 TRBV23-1 TGCGCCAGCACCTTGGACAGGGGCAATCAGCCCCAGCATTTT CASTLDRGNQPQHF
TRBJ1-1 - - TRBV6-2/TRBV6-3 TGTGCCAGCAGTTGGGCAGGGAGTAAGACTGAAGCTTTCTTT CASSWAGSKTEAFF
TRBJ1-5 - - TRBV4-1 TGCGCCAGCAGCCAAGATCGGGGTAGCAATCAGCCCCAGCATTTT CASSQDRGSNQPQHF
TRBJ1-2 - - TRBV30 TGTGCCTGGAGTCCCTCTCGACAGGGCTACACCTTC CAWSPSRQGYTF
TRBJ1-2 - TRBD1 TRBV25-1 TGTGCCAGCAGTGATCCGGGACAGGGGACAGCTGGCTACACCTTC CASSDPGQGTAGYTF
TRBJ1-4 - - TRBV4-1 TGCGCCAGCAGCCAAGATATAGGGGAACGGGAAAAACTGTTTTTT CASSQDIGEREKLFF
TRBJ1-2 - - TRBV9 TGTGCCAGCAGCGTAGATTTGGGGCCTAATGGCTACACCTTC CASSVDLGPNGYTF
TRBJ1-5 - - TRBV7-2 TGTGCCAGCAGTTGGGGACATTTAAGCAATCAGCCCCAGCATTTT CASSWGHLSNQPQHF
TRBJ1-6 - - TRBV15 TGTGCCACCAGCAGAGCTCCAGGGTATAATTCACCCCTCCACTTT CATSRAPGYNSPLHF
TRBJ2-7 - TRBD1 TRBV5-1 TGCGCCAGCAGACAGGGGGCCAATTCCTACGAGCAGTACTTC CASRQGANSYEQYF
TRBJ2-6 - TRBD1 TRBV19 TGTGCCGGGGGGACAGGTAGCTCTGGGGCCAACGTCCTGACTTTC CAGGTGSSGANVLTF
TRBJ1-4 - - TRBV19 TGTGCCAGTAGTCGGACAGCCGGTGCTTCTAATAGTGAAAAACTGTTTTTT CASSRTAGASNSEKLFF
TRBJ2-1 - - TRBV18 TGTGCCAGCTCACCAAGGTCAGGGGAGTCGGGTGAGCAGTTCTTC CASSPRSGESGEQFF
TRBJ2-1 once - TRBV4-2 TGTGCCAGCAGCCAAGACCGGGAGTTCTACAATGAGCAGTTCTTC CASSQDREFYNEQFF
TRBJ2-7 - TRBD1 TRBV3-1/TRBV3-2 TGTGCCAGCAGCATGACAGGGGGCAGGTACGAGCAGTACTTC CASSMTGGRYEQYF
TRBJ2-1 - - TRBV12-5 TGTGCTAGTGGTGCATCGGGAGAGGGGAGGAATGAGCAGTTCTTC CASGASGEGRNEQFF
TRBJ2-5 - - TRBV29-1 TGCAGCGTTGAAGGTCAGGGGCAGACCCAGTACTTC CSVEGQGQTQYF
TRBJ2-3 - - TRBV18 TGTGCCAGCTCACCACCGATGGGGCGGATCACAGATACGCAGTATTTT CASSPPMGRITDTQYF
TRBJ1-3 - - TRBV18 TGTGCCAGCTCACCATTACAGAGCCCCTCTGGAAACACCATATATTTT CASSPLQSPSGNTIYF
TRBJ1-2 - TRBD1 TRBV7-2 TGTGCCAGCAGCTCCGTCCGGGACAGGACTCCTTTGGGCTACACCTTC CASSSVRDRTPLGYTF
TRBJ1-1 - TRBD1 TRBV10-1 TGCGCCAGCAGTGAGTCGTCCGGGACAGGGATGACTGAAGCTTTCTTT CASSESSGTGMTEAFF
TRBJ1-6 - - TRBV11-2 TGTGCCAGCAGCTCCAATATAGAGAGATCACCCCTCCACTTT CASSSNIERSPLHF
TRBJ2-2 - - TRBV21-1 TGTGCCAGCAGCAAAGGGGGGCAGGGCGGCACCGGGGAGCTGTTTTTT CASSKGGQGGTGELFF
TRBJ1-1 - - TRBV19 TGTGCCAGTAGTAGGCTCTGGGGGGCGAACACTGAAGCTTTCTTT CASSRLWGANTEAFF
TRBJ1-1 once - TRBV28 TGTGCCAGCGGGGTTAGCGATTCGCTGGCTTTCTTT CASGVSDSLAFF
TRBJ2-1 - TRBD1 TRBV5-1 TGCGCCAGCAGCTTGGCAGGACAGGGGGTTGATGAGCAGTTCTTC CASSLAGQGVDEQFF
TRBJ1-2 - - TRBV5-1 TGCGCCAGCAGCTTCCAGGGGTATGGCTATGGCTACACCTTC CASSFQGYGYGYTF
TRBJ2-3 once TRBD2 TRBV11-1 TGTGCCAGCAATGCGGGAGGAACAGATACGCAGTATTTT CASNAGGTDTQYF
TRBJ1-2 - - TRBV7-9 TGTGCCAGCAGCCCGGAGGGCTATGGCTACACCTTC CASSPEGYGYTF
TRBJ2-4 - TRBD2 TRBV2 TGTGCCAGCAGTCGGCGGGGACTAGCGGGAAACATTCAGTACTTC CASSRRGLAGNIQYF
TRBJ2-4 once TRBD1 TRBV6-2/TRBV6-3 TGTGCCAGCAGTTTCCGGGACAGTGGATCAGCCAAAAACATTCAGTACTTC CASSFRDSGSAKNIQYF